A selection of T cell receptor beta chains follows, all from one sample in a study of blood T cell repertoires in COVID-19. Clones were sequenced by immunoSEQ multiplex PCR, and TCRdb holds only the in-frame ones, with some missing. The sample has around 260,000 clones; approximately 85% are singletons. The specimen was peripheral blood. The receptor set was obtained from a human donor in a cohort sampled during active COVID-19. CDR3s include the opening cysteine and the closing phenylalanine or tryptophan. Fields, in order: clone size, D gene, J gene, V gene, CDR3 DNA, CDR3 protein. The D gene is left open where the match is weak. Rows may omit the clone size; those that give it use once, few, many or a size class.

>.|TRBD1|TRBJ2-5|TRBV24-1
TGTGCCACCAGTTCCGGACAGGGCCCCCACCAAGAGACCCAGTACTTC
CATSSGQGPHQETQYF
>.|.|TRBJ2-5|TRBV28
TGTGCCAGCTCTTTGGGGACACATCAAGAGACCCAGTACTTC
CASSLGTHQETQYF
>.|.|TRBJ2-5|TRBV10-3
TGTGCCATCCGTCAGGAGGGTAGAGACGGGGCCCAGTACTTC
CAIRQEGRDGAQYF
>.|TRBD1|TRBJ2-7|TRBV4-1
TGCGCCAGCAGCCCTAGGACAGGGAGGATCGAGCAGTACTTC
CASSPRTGRIEQYF
>once|.|TRBJ2-7|TRBV7-3
TGTGCCAGCAGCCTAGGACAGAACTACGAGCAGTACTTC
CASSLGQNYEQYF
>.|.|TRBJ2-3|TRBV5-4
TGTGCCAGCAGCCCCGGGCAGCGGAACACAGATACGCAGTATTTT
CASSPGQRNTDTQYF
>.|TRBD2|TRBJ2-1|TRBV19
TGTGCCAGTAGTATAAGTCCTAGCGGGAGCTCCTACAATGAGCAGTTCTTC
CASSISPSGSSYNEQFF
>once|TRBD1|TRBJ1-2|TRBV6-5
TGTGCCAGCAGCCTTAACAGGGGCTATGGCTACACCTTC
CASSLNRGYGYTF
>.|TRBD2|TRBJ2-2|TRBV28
TGTGCCAGCAGTTCCGGGACTAGCATCACCGGGGAGCTGTTTTTT
CASSSGTSITGELFF
>.|.|TRBJ1-1|TRBV7-2
TGTGCCAGCAGCCTACAGGGTCAAGGGTACACTGAAGCTTTCTTT
CASSLQGQGYTEAFF
>.|TRBD2|TRBJ2-5|TRBV2
TGTGCCAGCAGCGCTGGGACTAGCAGCGAGACCCAGTACTTC
CASSAGTSSETQYF
>.|.|TRBJ1-4|TRBV5-1
TGCGCCAGCAGCCGACAGGATGCTAATGAAAAACTGTTTTTT
CASSRQDANEKLFF
>once|.|TRBJ2-3|TRBV4-3
TGCGCCAGCAGCCCGGGATGGGGGCCGACAGATACGCAGTATTTT
CASSPGWGPTDTQYF
>.|.|TRBJ1-2|TRBV6-2/TRBV6-3
TGTGCCAGCAGACCTTTACAGGGCCTTGGGGGCTACACCTTC
CASRPLQGLGGYTF
>.|TRBD1|TRBJ2-2|TRBV11-3
TGTGCCAGCAGCTTAGGGACAGGTTCGAGGGAGCTGTTTTTT
CASSLGTGSRELFF
>.|TRBD2|TRBJ2-1|TRBV10-3
TGTGCCGTGCTGCCAAGCAGGGCTAGCGGGAGGATCAATGAGCAGTTCTTC
CAVLPSRASGRINEQFF
>.|TRBD2|TRBJ2-7|TRBV2
TGTGCCAGCAGTGTTGAAAAAACGGGACTAGCCATCTCCGAGCAGTACTTC
CASSVEKTGLAISEQYF
>.|.|TRBJ1-2|TRBV6-6
TGTGCCAGTTGTTCCAGTGGTGACTATGGCTACACCTTC
CASCSSGDYGYTF
>.|TRBD1|TRBJ1-5|TRBV7-6
TGTGCCAGCAGCTTAGCGACAGGGATGTATAGCAATCAGCCCCAGCATTTT
CASSLATGMYSNQPQHF
>.|TRBD1|TRBJ2-3|TRBV6-5
TGTGCCAGCAGGACAGGGGTGAAAGATACGCAGTATTTT
CASRTGVKDTQYF
>.|.|TRBJ1-1|TRBV9
TGTGCCAGCAGCGTAGAGGGGACAAACACTGAAGCTTTCTTT
CASSVEGTNTEAFF
>.|.|TRBJ1-2|TRBV7-2
TGTGCCAGCAGCTCCTCAAGGAGGGATGGCTACACCTTC
CASSSSRRDGYTF
>.|TRBD2|TRBJ2-1|TRBV19
TGTGCCAGTAGTAGCGGGAGAGCCCACAATGAGCAGTTCTTC
CASSSGRAHNEQFF
>.|.|TRBJ2-1|TRBV28
TGTGCCAGCAGTTTATACGGTCTGGAGCAGTTCTTC
CASSLYGLEQFF